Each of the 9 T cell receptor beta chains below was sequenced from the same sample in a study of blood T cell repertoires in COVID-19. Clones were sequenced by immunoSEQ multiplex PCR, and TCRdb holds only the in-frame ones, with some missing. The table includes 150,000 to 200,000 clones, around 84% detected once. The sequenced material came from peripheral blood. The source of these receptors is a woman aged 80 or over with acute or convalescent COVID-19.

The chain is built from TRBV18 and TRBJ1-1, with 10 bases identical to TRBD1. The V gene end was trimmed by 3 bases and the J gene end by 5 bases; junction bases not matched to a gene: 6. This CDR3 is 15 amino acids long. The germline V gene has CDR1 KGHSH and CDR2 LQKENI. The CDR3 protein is CASSPGQGVRTEAFF. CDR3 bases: TGTGCCAGCTCACCCGGACAGGGGGTCAGGACTGAAGCTTTCTTT.

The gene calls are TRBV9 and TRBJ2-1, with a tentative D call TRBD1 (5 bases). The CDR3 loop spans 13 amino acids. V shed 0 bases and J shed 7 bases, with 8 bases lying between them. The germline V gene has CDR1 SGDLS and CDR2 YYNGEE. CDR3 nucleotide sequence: TGTGCCAGCAGCGTAGAACAGGCTAATGAGCAGTTCTTC. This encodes CASSVEQANEQFF. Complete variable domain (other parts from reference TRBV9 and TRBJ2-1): DSGVTQTPKHLITATGQRVTLRCSPRSGDLSVYWYQQSLDQGLQFLIQYYNGEERAKGNILERFSAQQFPDLHSELNLSSLELGDSALYFCASSVEQANEQFFGPGTRLTVL.

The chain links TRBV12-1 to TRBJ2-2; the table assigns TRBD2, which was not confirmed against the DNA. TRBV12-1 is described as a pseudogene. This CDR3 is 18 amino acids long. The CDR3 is CASTPVYAREVNTGELFF. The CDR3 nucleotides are TGTGCCAGCACCCCAGTGTATGCGCGGGAGGTCAACACCGGGGAGCTGTTTTTT.

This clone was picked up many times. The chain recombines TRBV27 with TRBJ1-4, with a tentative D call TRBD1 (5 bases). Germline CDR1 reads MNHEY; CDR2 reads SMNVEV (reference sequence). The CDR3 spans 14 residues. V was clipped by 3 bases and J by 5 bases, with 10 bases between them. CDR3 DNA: TGTGCCAGCAGTTTCCAGGGAATAAATGAAAAACTGTTTTTT. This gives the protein CASSFQGINEKLFF.

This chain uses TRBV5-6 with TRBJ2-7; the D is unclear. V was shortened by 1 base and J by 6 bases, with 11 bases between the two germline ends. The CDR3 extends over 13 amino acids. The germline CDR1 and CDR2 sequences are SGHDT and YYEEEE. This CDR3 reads CASSLLNGPEQYF. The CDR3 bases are TGTGCCAGCAGCTTGTTGAATGGCCCCGAGCAGTACTTC.

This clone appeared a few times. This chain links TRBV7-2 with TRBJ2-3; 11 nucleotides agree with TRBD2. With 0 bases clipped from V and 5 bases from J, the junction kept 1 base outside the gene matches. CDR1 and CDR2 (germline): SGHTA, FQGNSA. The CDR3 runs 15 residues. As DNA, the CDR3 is TGTGCCAGCAGCTTAGCTAGCGGGAGGGGAGATACGCAGTATTTT. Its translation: CASSLASGRGDTQYF.

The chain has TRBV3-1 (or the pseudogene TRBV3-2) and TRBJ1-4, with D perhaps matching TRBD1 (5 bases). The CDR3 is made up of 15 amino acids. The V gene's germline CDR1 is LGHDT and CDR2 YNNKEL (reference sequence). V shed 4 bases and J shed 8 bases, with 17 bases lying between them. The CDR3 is CASSLGGQGGEKLFF. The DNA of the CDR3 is TGTGCCAGCAGCCTTGGTGGGCAGGGCGGCGAAAAACTGTTTTTT.

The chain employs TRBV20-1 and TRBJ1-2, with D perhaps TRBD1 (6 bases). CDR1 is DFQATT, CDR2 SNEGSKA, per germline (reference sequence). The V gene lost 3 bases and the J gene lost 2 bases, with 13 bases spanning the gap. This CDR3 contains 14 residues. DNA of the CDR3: TGCAGTGCTAGTGAGGACAGTCTGAACTATGGCTACACCTTC. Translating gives CSASEDSLNYGYTF.

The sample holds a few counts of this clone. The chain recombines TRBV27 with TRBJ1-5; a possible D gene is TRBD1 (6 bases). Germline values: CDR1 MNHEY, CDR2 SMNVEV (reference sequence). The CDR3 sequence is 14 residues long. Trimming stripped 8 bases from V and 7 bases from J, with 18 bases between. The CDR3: CASGGRGTGQPQHF. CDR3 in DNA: TGTGCCAGCGGCGGGAGGGGGACGGGACAGCCCCAGCATTTT.